The entry below describes one T cell receptor (beta chain). This sample is drawn from a study of PD-1 blockade in classical Hodgkin lymphoma. With no exception, relapse followed autologous stem cell transplantation in all patients, and brentuximab vedotin exposure varied. Germline trimming cut 0 bases from V and 6 bases from J; bases unmatched to any gene: 9. Looked up from germline, CDR1 is SGHVS and CDR2 is FQNEAQ. CDR3 length: 17 residues. Clones were read by immunoSEQ multiplex PCR, and TCRdb kept only the in-frame ones, dropping some. The table includes roughly 56,000 clones, more than 75% detected once.

The sequences come from peripheral blood mononuclear cells (PBMCs), collected before the second cycle of nivolumab. The origin of this receptor is a human donor with classical Hodgkin lymphoma. V and J are TRBV7-8 and TRBJ2-3, with 10 bases identical to TRBD2. The CDR3, as DNA: TGTGCCAGCAGCTTAGCCGGGCTAGCGGGGGTATACGATACGCAGTATTTT. Its translation is CASSLAGLAGVYDTQYF.